The 25 T cell receptor beta chains below all came from one sample that was sequenced in a study of beta chain features in type 1 diabetes. Study conclusions and caveats: All four CD4+ subsets from Type 1 diabetes patients carried moderately but significantly shorter TCRB CDR3s.

Their specific antigens are unknown. The entirety of the isolated RNA underwent reverse transcription, so expressed TCRB transcripts were sequenced. Generated by immunoSEQ multiplex PCR, the TCRdb table keeps only in-frame clones and is missing some. The table shows about 650,000 clones, with under 15% occurring only once. The sequenced sample was naive CD4+ T cells from blood. All receptors derive from a young man with type 1 diabetes.

The table lists this clone with a few counts. J is TRBJ2-5 and V is TRBV6-6; maybe TRBD1 (5 bases). The CDR3 is made up of 14 amino acids. The ends were cut back, 2 bases at V and 3 bases at J, with 10 bases in the middle. Germline V gives CDR1 MNHNY, CDR2 SVGAGI (reference sequence). DNA for the CDR3: TGTGCCAGCAGTTACCCCGACAGAGAAGAGACCCAGTACTTC. Translation gives CASSYPDREETQYF.

This rearrangement joins TRBV7-2 to TRBJ1-1; TRBD1 matches 8 bases. Per germline, CDR1 SGHTA and CDR2 FQGNSA. Trimming took 4 bases from V and 5 from J; bases not matched to a gene: 21. CDR3 length: 19 amino acids. In DNA form, the CDR3 reads TGTGCCAGCAGCTCGGGGACAGGTCCTCGATTGGCTTATGGTACTGAAGCTTTCTTT. It is translated as CASSSGTGPRLAYGTEAFF.

The chain uses TRBV13 and TRBJ1-1; the D gene is possibly TRBD1 (6 bases). The CDR3 has 12 residues. Trimming took off 5 bases at V and 3 bases at J, with 7 bases between the two ends. Germline V gene sequence: CDR1 PRHDT, CDR2 FYEKMQ (reference sequence). In DNA form, the CDR3 reads TGTGCCAGCAGCAACAGGGACACTGAAGCTTTCTTT. This codes for CASSNRDTEAFF.

The chain has TRBV7-2 and TRBJ2-1; no clear D gene. From germline, CDR1 is SGHTA and CDR2 FQGNSA. V was shortened by 5 bases and J by 10 bases, with 12 bases between the two germline ends. The CDR3 runs 12 residues. CDR3 residues: CASSPSSKEQFF. For the CDR3, the DNA is TGTGCCAGCAGCCCCTCTAGTAAAGAGCAGTTCTTC.

This clone appeared a few times. The gene calls are TRBV30 and TRBJ2-1; 14 positions agree with TRBD2. The V gene's germline CDR1 is GTSNPN and CDR2 SVGIG (reference sequence). The CDR3 sequence is 18 residues long. The junction had 13 bases not matched to a gene; V was cut back by 4 bases and J by 5 bases. The CDR3 is CAWTRLAGGLRINNEQFF. CDR3 bases: TGTGCCTGGACCCGACTAGCGGGGGGGCTGCGAATTAACAATGAGCAGTTCTTC.

This clone was picked up a small number of times. The chain uses TRBV11-2 and TRBJ2-7, with 7 bases lining up with TRBD1. V lost 4 bases, J lost 3 bases, and 3 bases stayed unmatched. Germline values: CDR1 SGHAT, CDR2 FQNNGV. The CDR3 length is 13 residues. The CDR3 loop reads CASSSYRGYEQYF. DNA for the CDR3: TGTGCCAGCAGCTCCTACAGGGGCTACGAGCAGTACTTC.

The chain has TRBV7-6 and TRBJ2-1, with D perhaps assigned TRBD1 or TRBD2 (5 bases each). The CDR3 is made up of 14 amino acids. V lost 5 bases, J lost 9 bases, and 17 bases lay in between. Germline loops: CDR1 SGHVS, CDR2 FNYEAQ. The CDR3 is CASSPPTGLSEQFF. CDR3 nucleotides: TGTGCCAGCAGCCCCCCAACGGGGCTTAGTGAGCAGTTCTTC. The full variable domain, its missing parts supplied by reference TRBV7-6 and TRBJ2-1, is GAGVSQSPRYKVTKRGQDVALRCDPISGHVSLYWYRQALGQGPEFLTYFNYEAQQDKSGLPNDRFSAERPEGSISTLTIQRTEQRDSAMYRCASSPPTGLSEQFFGPGTRLTVL.

This clone was observed a handful of times. The V call is TRBV5-1, the J call TRBJ2-7; TRBD2 matches 8 bases. Trimming at V came to 5 bases and at J to 4 bases, leaving 8 bases not matched to a gene. The CDR3 has 14 residues. CDR1 and CDR2 from the germline V gene are SGHRS and YFSETQ. The CDR3 loop reads CASSVTSDPYEQYF. Written as DNA, the CDR3 is TGCGCCAGCAGTGTGACTAGCGACCCGTACGAGCAGTACTTC.

This clone was seen more than once but under ten times. CDR3 nucleotide sequence: TGTGCCAGCAGCTTAGGGGTGGCGGAAGAGACCCAGTACTTC. This encodes CASSLGVAEETQYF. J is TRBJ2-5 and V is TRBV7-2; no firm D call. The CDR3 runs 14 residues. The germline gives CDR1 SGHTA, CDR2 FQGNSA. The V and J ends lost 1 base and 3 bases respectively, with 9 bases between them.

The chain has TRBV18 and TRBJ2-3; D gene uncertain. V was clipped by 6 bases and J by 2 bases, with 12 bases between them. Germline CDR1 KGHSH, CDR2 LQKENI. There are 14 residues in the CDR3. For the CDR3, the DNA is TGTGCCAGCTCGCCAGACACTTTCACAGATACGCAGTATTTT. It codes for CASSPDTFTDTQYF.

This clone was observed a handful of times. The chain uses TRBV30 and TRBJ2-1; 9 bases line up with TRBD2. Germline-derived CDR1 and CDR2 are GTSNPN and SVGIG (reference sequence). Trimming at V came to 1 base and at J to 6 bases, leaving 7 bases not matched to a gene. CDR3 length equals 15 residues. CDR3 sequence (DNA): TGTGCCTGGAGTGGTGCGGGGGGGCCAAGCAATGAGCAGTTCTTC. Translating gives CAWSGAGGPSNEQFF.

V and J are TRBV7-2 and TRBJ2-7; D might be TRBD1 or TRBD2, each matching 5 bases. The V end lost 1 base, the J end lost 3 bases, and 19 bases lay between the germline ends. CDR3 length equals 17 residues. Germline V lookup: CDR1 SGHTA, CDR2 FQGNSA. CDR3 sequence reads: CASSLVWDATKDYEQYF. Written as DNA, the CDR3 is TGTGCCAGCAGCTTAGTTTGGGACGCAACGAAAGACTACGAGCAGTACTTC.

Note on this clone: Other DNA variants within this sample encode the same CDR3. The chain joins TRBV5-4 to TRBJ2-7; D not certain. V shed 0 bases and J shed 5 bases, with 6 bases lying between them. Germline values: CDR1 SGHNT, CDR2 YYREEE (reference sequence). The CDR3 has 12 amino acids. The CDR3 reads CASSLVSHEQYF. As DNA, the CDR3 is TGTGCCAGCAGCTTGGTCAGTCACGAGCAGTACTTC.

The genes are TRBV9 and TRBJ2-1; TRBD2 might be the D (5 bases). From germline, CDR1 is SGDLS and CDR2 YYNGEE. V lost 0 bases to trimming and J lost 9 bases, with 13 bases between them. CDR3 length equals 14 residues. The CDR3 bases are TGTGCCAGCAGCGTAGTGGGAGACTCTAGTGAGCAGTTCTTC. It yields the protein CASSVVGDSSEQFF.

This clone was detected a few times. The gene calls are TRBV5-4 and TRBJ1-4; 9 positions agree with TRBD1. This CDR3 spans 14 amino acids. V was pared by 4 bases and J by 7 bases, with 5 bases of the junction left unmatched. From germline, CDR1 is SGHNT and CDR2 YYREEE (reference sequence). The CDR3 loop reads CASSPGQGGEKLFF. The CDR3 DNA sequence: TGTGCCAGCAGCCCGGGACAGGGCGGTGAAAAACTGTTTTTT.

In its sample, this clone was seen a few times. J is TRBJ2-7 and V is TRBV18, with a possible D match to TRBD1 (6 bases). CDR1 and CDR2 (germline): KGHSH, LQKENI. V was trimmed by 0 bases and J by 2 bases, leaving 11 bases between them. The CDR3 is 15 residues long. CDR3 sequence reads: CASSPPSQGPYEQYF. The CDR3 bases are TGTGCCAGCTCACCACCCTCACAGGGACCCTACGAGCAGTACTTC.

This clone turned up a few times. The rearrangement joins TRBV29-1 to TRBJ2-5; possibly TRBD1 for D (5 bases). There are 12 residues in the CDR3. Trimming removed 3 bases at V and 2 bases at J, with 7 bases between. The germline V gene has CDR1 SQVTM and CDR2 ANQGSEA. The CDR3 is CSVETDQETQYF. The CDR3 DNA sequence: TGCAGCGTTGAGACAGATCAAGAGACCCAGTACTTC.

The chain carries TRBV18 and TRBJ1-1, with TRBD1 matching over 7 bases. Germline assignment: CDR1 KGHSH and CDR2 LQKENI. CDR3 length: 16 residues. J lost 0 bases, V lost 5 bases, and 9 bases had no gene match. CDR3 nucleotides: TGTGCCAGCTCAGAAGACAGGGACAGCCTGAACACTGAAGCTTTCTTT. It specifies CASSEDRDSLNTEAFF. The full variable domain, completed using reference TRBV18 and TRBJ1-1, is NAGVMQNPRHLVRRRGQEARLRCSPMKGHSHVYWYRQLPEEGLKFMVYLQKENIIDESGMPKERFSAEFPKEGPSILRIQQVVRGDSAAYFCASSEDRDSLNTEAFFGQGTRLTVV.

This clone was detected a few times. The sample holds other DNA sequences that translate to the same CDR3. This chain links TRBV6-5 with TRBJ2-6; D tentatively fits TRBD1 or TRBD2 (5 bases each). CDR1 is MNHEY and CDR2 is SVGAGI in the germline V gene. The CDR3 extends over 13 amino acids. The V gene lost 6 bases and the J gene lost 7 bases, with 10 bases spanning the gap. CDR3 sequence reads: CASRGPGANVLTF. For the CDR3, the DNA is TGTGCCAGCAGGGGACCGGGAGCCAACGTCCTGACTTTC.

There are a few counts of this clone. The genes are TRBV6-6 and TRBJ2-7; D unclear. The better agreement between TRBJ2-5 and the DNA end casts doubt on the J call. The CDR3 covers 15 residues. Germline-derived CDR1 and CDR2 are MNHNY and SVGAGI (reference sequence). The CDR3 sequence is CASSYPHGIQETQYF. For the CDR3, the DNA is TGTGCCAGCAGTTACCCTCACGGCATCCAAGAGACCCAGTACTTC.

This clone was observed a few times. The chain is built from TRBV12-5 and TRBJ2-5; no clear D. This CDR3 comprises 14 residues. Per germline, CDR1 LGHNT and CDR2 FRNRAP. V lost 6 bases to trimming and J lost 0 bases, with 11 bases between them. The CDR3 protein is CASGPRSHQETQYF. The CDR3 coding sequence is TGTGCTAGTGGCCCCCGAAGCCACCAAGAGACCCAGTACTTC.

The chain has TRBV7-2 and TRBJ1-6; D not resolved. CDR1 and CDR2 (germline): SGHTA, FQGNSA. The CDR3 has 15 residues. Deletions cut 3 bases from V and 7 bases from J, with 13 bases between. This chain's CDR3 is CASSFHEASNSPLHF. CDR3 coding DNA: TGTGCCAGCAGCTTCCACGAGGCTTCAAATTCACCCCTCCACTTT.

This chain links TRBV5-1 with TRBJ1-4; D gene uncertain. CDR3 length equals 13 residues. Germline V gene lookup returns CDR1 SGHRS and CDR2 YFSETQ. Trimming pared 0 bases from V and 4 bases from J, leaving 4 bases between. The CDR3 DNA sequence: TGCGCCAGCAGCTTGGAGGGTAATGAAAAACTGTTTTTT. This sequence encodes CASSLEGNEKLFF.

This clone was recorded a few times. V is TRBV7-2 and J is TRBJ2-7; perhaps TRBD1 as D (6 bases). This CDR3 has 15 residues. The V and J ends lost 1 base and 3 bases respectively, with 13 bases between them. CDR1 is SGHTA and CDR2 is FQGNSA in the germline V gene. This CDR3 is CASSLGTGHLYEQYF. The CDR3 nucleotides are TGTGCCAGCAGCTTAGGTACGGGACACCTCTACGAGCAGTACTTC.

The chain uses TRBV30 and TRBJ2-7; 8 nucleotides line up with TRBD2. V gave up 4 bases and J gave up 7 bases; unmatched junction bases: 12. CDR1 and CDR2 from the germline V gene are GTSNPN and SVGIG (reference sequence). The CDR3 spans 14 residues. This chain's CDR3 is CAWMSGGGGLEQYF. The DNA for the CDR3 is TGTGCCTGGATGAGCGGGGGCGGTGGGTTAGAGCAGTACTTC.